Many counts were recorded for the clone carrying this TCR beta chain. These data originate in a study of regulatory T cells in long-lasting Graves disease. CDR3 regions were amplified by Arm-PCR using iRepertoire HTBI primers to build TCR beta libraries. In TCRdb, the multiplex PCR reads were re-called with MiXCR into one record per CDR3 protein. The table records some 490,000 distinct CDR3 sequences, about 12% of them present only once. Sample time point: newly diagnosed GD, antithyroid drugs for less than 3 months. After RNA was extracted from PBMCs, the TCR library was made from it. This CDR3 spans 12 amino acids. V gave up 3 bases and J gave up 6 bases, with 8 bases separating them. The same specimen was also included in a second study, on T cells in Graves' hyperthyroidism and ophthalmopathy. As that study records: TCR CDR3 regions were first amplified by RT-PCR with HTBI primers.

Sequenced here: peripheral blood mononuclear cells (PBMCs), sampled at new diagnosis, from a patient treated with antithyroid drugs. This chain connects TRBV12-3 or TRBV12-4 to TRBJ1-2, with D hard to call. The receptor was derived from a woman between 25 and 40 years old with Graves disease. This chain's CDR3 is CASSFTSDGYTF. The CDR3 coding sequence is TGTGCCAGCAGTTTTACTAGTGATGGCTACACCTTC.